This T cell receptor (beta chain) was sequenced during a study of blood T cell repertoires in COVID-19. Study-level information: In each case, the material was cDNA or gDNA derived from T cells, B-cell-depleted T cells, or PBMCs.

Germline V CDR1 and CDR2: LNHNV, YYDKDF (reference sequence). The CDR3 totals 15 residues. V was clipped by 5 bases and J by 7 bases; unmatched bases: 9. Donors were grouped by their self-reported clinical history. How the authors handled the data: Reference gene primer amplification yielded estimated nucleated cell counts. Produced via immunoSEQ multiplex PCR; TCRdb's table is partial and in-frame only. The D gene and trimming were derived from the DNA, and the V and J assignments and clone size from that table. The table includes over 200,000 clones, 70% to 85% detected once. The source material was PBMCs or T cells enriched from blood (not recorded which). The receptor was derived from a man in his forties who had recovered from COVID-19. The V and J genes are TRBV15 and TRBJ1-4; the match to TRBD1 covers 8 bases. For the CDR3, the DNA is TGTGCCACCAGCGGTGACAGGGGAGAGGCTGAAAAACTGTTTTTT. This gives the protein CATSGDRGEAEKLFF.